The 2 T cell receptor beta chains given below trace back to one sample, sequenced in a study of T cells in Graves' hyperthyroidism and ophthalmopathy. The investigators amplified TCR beta CDR3 regions from RNA transcripts. The HTBI primer set drove a first-round RT-PCR of the TCR CDR3. MiXCR, applied by TCRdb to the multiplex PCR reads, yields one record per CDR3 protein. The table has around 700,000 distinct CDR3 sequences, around 19% seen once. Sequenced: blood. Every receptor here comes from a woman between 45 and 65 years old with Graves' hyperthyroidism that later progressed to Graves' ophthalmopathy.

The V gene is TRBV20-1, the J gene TRBJ2-7; D may be TRBD1 or TRBD2 (5 bases each). This CDR3 has 14 residues. Trimming stripped 6 bases from V and 6 bases from J, with 21 bases between. CDR1 is DFQATT and CDR2 is SNEGSKA in the germline V gene (reference sequence). In nucleotides, the CDR3 is TGCAGTGCGGCCCCGGGGACGGGGACGAGCGAGCAGTACTTC. Residues: CSAAPGTGTSEQYF.

The gene calls are TRBV19 and TRBJ1-2; tentatively, D is TRBD1 (5 bases). Germline assignment: CDR1 LNHDA and CDR2 SQIVND (reference sequence). Trimming pared 6 bases from V and 2 bases from J, leaving 13 bases between. The CDR3 covers 14 residues. The CDR3 spells CASRGEGNNYGYTF. In DNA form, the CDR3 reads TGTGCCAGTAGAGGGGAGGGCAACAACTATGGCTACACCTTC.